This T cell receptor beta chain was retrieved from a study of CD8 T cells in ankylosing spondylitis. V lost 5 bases to trimming and J lost 7 bases; unmatched junction nucleotides: 14. Germline CDR1 is LNHNV and CDR2 is YYDKDF (reference sequence). The CDR3 contains 16 residues. TCRdb ran MiXCR on the 5' RACE reads and lists one entry per CDR3 protein. The sample shows 250,000 to 300,000 distinct CDR3 sequences, over 15% of them seen only once. This clonotype was sampled from a male donor with ankylosing spondylitis or in good health (not recorded which). The rearrangement uses TRBV15 and TRBJ2-1; 7 bases line up with TRBD1. The sample comprised blood, either unsorted or a sorted T cell fraction (not recorded which). This CDR3 is CATSDPDRASLNEQFF. The CDR3 DNA reads as TGTGCCACCAGCGACCCAGACAGGGCATCCCTAAATGAGCAGTTCTTC.